This T cell receptor (beta chain) was sequenced for a study of blood T cells in healthy people across ages. Study-level findings and limits: Unsorted PBMC material precluded a definitive naive versus antigen-experienced comparison. When set beside aged donors, long-lived donors presented more naive CD4+ cells and higher diversity.

Through a sample-barcoded 5' primer and a J-beta primer mix, a second PCR was run for roughly 7 to 11 cycles. Tags on each cDNA molecule came from a template-switch adaptor with 12 random nucleotides. From the 5' RACE reads, TCRdb called clonotypes with MiXCR, one entry per CDR3 protein. The sample consists of some 1.6 million distinct CDR3 sequences, about 32% of them appearing once. Details on this clonotype: As yet, its antigen is unknown.

Trimming shortened V by 7 bases and J by 4 bases, and 13 bases separated the two germline ends. Per the germline V gene, CDR1 is SGHTA and CDR2 is FQGNSA. The CDR3 covers 13 residues. Each sample used at least 6 million PBMCs. Sequencing was done on a sample of blood. The chain carries TRBV7-2 and TRBJ1-1; TRBD1 might be the D (6 bases). The TCR originated in a woman in her thirties in good health. The CDR3 sequence: CASTRGGFTEAFF. CDR3 DNA sequence: TGTGCCAGCACCAGGGGAGGGTTCACTGAAGCTTTCTTT.